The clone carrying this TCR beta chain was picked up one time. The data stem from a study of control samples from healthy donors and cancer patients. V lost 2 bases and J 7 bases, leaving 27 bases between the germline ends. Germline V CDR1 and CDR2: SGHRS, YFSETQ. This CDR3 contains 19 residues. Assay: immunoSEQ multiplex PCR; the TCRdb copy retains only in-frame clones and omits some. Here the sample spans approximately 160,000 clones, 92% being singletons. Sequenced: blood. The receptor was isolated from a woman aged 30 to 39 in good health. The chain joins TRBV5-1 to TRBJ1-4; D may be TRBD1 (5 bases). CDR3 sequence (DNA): TGCGCCAGCAGCTTAGGCGGTATACCCCTTCGGGAGGGGAGTGAAAAACTGTTTTTT. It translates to CASSLGGIPLREGSEKLFF.